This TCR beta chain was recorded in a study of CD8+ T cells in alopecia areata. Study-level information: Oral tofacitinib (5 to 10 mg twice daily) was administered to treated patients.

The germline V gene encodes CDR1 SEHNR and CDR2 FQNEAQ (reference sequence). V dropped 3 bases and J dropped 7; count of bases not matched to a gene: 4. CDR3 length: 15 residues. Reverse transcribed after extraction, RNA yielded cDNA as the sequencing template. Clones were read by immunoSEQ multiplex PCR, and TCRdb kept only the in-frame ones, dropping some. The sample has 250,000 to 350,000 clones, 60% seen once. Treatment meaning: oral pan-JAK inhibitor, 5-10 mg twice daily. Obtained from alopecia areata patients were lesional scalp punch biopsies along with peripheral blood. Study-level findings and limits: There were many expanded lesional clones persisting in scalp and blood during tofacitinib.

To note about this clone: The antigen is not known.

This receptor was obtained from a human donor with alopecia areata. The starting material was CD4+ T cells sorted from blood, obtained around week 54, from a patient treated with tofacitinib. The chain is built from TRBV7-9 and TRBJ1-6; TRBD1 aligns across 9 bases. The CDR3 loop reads CASSFSGQGNSPLHF. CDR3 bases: TGTGCCAGCAGCTTTAGCGGACAGGGGAATTCACCCCTCCACTTT.